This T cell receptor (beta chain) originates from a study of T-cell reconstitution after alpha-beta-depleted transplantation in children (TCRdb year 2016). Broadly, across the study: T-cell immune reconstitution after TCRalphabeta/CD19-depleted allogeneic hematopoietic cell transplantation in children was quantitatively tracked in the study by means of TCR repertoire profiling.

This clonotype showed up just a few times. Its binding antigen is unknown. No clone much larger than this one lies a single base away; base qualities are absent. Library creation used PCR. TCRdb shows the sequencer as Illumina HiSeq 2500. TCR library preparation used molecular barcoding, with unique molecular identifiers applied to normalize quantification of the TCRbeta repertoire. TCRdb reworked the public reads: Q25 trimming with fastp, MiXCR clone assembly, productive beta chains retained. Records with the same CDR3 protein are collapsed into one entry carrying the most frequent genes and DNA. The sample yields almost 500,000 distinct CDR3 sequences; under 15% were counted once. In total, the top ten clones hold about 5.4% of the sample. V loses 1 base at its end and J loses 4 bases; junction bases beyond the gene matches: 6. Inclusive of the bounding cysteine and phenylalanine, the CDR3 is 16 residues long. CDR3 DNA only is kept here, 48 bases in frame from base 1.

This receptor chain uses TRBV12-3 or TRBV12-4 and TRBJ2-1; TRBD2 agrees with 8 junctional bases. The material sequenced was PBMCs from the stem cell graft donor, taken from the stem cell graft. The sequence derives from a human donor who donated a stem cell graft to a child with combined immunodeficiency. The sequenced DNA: TGTGCCAGCAGTTTAGTAGTACTAGCGGTATACAATGAGCAGTTCTTC. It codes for CASSLVVLAVYNEQFF.